This TCR beta chain was documented in a study of STAT5B mutations in CD4+ large granular lymphocyte leukemia. This table comes from immunoSEQ multiplex PCR, and its TCRdb copy is limited to in-frame clones, with some not included. The sample includes over 20,000 clones, 80% to 85% seen only once; the top ten take over 0.3%. Germline lookup yields CDR1 SGHRS and CDR2 YFSETQ. V shed 3 bases and J shed 4 bases, with 19 bases lying between them. CDR3 length: 16 amino acids. Sequenced input: CD4+ T cells from blood buffy coats. The chain is built from TRBV5-1 and TRBJ1-1, with D possibly matching TRBD1 (6 bases). The receptor comes from a human donor in good health. The CDR3 DNA sequence: TGCGCCAGCAGCTCAACGCCCATCGGGGGCGGCACTGAAGCTTTCTTT. Protein: CASSSTPIGGGTEAFF.